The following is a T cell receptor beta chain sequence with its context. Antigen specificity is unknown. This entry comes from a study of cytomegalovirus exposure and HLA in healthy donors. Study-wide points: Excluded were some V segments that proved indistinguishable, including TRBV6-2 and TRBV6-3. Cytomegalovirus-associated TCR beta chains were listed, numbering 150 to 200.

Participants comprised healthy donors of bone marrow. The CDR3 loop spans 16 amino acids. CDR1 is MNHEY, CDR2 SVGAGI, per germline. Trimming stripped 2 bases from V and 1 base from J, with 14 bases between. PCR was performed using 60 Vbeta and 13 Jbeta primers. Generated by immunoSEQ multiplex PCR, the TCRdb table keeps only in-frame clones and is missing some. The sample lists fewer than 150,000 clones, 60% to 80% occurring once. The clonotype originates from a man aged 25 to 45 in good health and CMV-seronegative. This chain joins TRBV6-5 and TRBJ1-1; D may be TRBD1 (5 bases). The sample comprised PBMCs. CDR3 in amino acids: CASSYQLTATNTEAFF. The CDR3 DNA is TGTGCCAGCAGTTACCAATTGACAGCGACGAACACTGAAGCTTTCTTT.